This is a list of T cell receptor beta chains from one sample in a study of Ad26.COV2.S vaccination and SARS-CoV-2 variants. Data came from immunoSEQ multiplex PCR; TCRdb stores just in-frame clones and leaves some out. The sample shows hundreds of thousands of clones, 88% of them seen only once. Sequenced here: peripheral blood, sampled in a trial of Ad26.COV2.S vaccine versus placebo. Receptors were obtained from a person aged 18 to 59 who received the Ad26.COV2.S COVID-19 vaccine or a placebo. CDR3s include the opening cysteine and the closing phenylalanine or tryptophan. The D gene is left open where the match is weak. Size values are once, few and many counts, or a class for expanded clones, and some rows have none.

abundance	v_gene	len	d_gene	j_gene	CDR3nt	CDR3aa
-	TRBV27	13	TRBD1	TRBJ2-5	TGTGCCAGCAGTCCAACAGGGGCAGAGACCCAGTACTTC	CASSPTGAETQYF
-	TRBV27	14	-	TRBJ1-6	TGTGCCAGCAGTTATAAGAGCAATAATTCACCCCTCCACTTT	CASSYKSNNSPLHF
-	TRBV29-1	16	TRBD2	TRBJ2-3	TGCAGCGTTGATGGGACTAGCGGGGGAATCACAGATACGCAGTATTTT	CSVDGTSGGITDTQYF
-	TRBV4-1	16	TRBD1	TRBJ2-2	TGCGCCAGCAGCCGACATCCGGGACAGTTTACCGGGGAGCTGTTTTTT	CASSRHPGQFTGELFF
-	TRBV27	16	TRBD2	TRBJ2-1	TGTGCCAGCAGTTTATATACGGGAGGCCTCTACAATGAGCAGTTCTTC	CASSLYTGGLYNEQFF
-	TRBV28	14	-	TRBJ1-5	TGTGCCAGCAGCCCGGGACCAAGCAATCAGCCCCAGCATTTT	CASSPGPSNQPQHF
once	TRBV11-1	15	TRBD1	TRBJ1-1	TGTGCCAGCAGCCCCTGGACAGGGGGGGGTACTGAAGCTTTCTTT	CASSPWTGGGTEAFF
-	TRBV11-2	16	-	TRBJ1-5	TGTGCCAGCAGTTTAGGGGTCGGGGTTGGGGATCAGCCCCAGCATTTT	CASSLGVGVGDQPQHF
-	TRBV5-6	14	-	TRBJ2-3	TGTGCCAGCAGCTTGGATTTAGGGGTGGATACGCAGTATTTT	CASSLDLGVDTQYF
-	TRBV10-3	14	TRBD1	TRBJ1-2	TGTGCCATCAGCGATACGGGACAGACCTATGGCTACACCTTC	CAISDTGQTYGYTF
-	TRBV29-1	13	-	TRBJ2-7	TGCAGCGTTGAAGGAAGGTTTGGACACGAGCAGTACTTC	CSVEGRFGHEQYF
-	TRBV30	16	-	TRBJ1-5	TGTGCCTGGAGTGTAGGGGGGGCAGGTAGCAATCAGCCCCAGCATTTT	CAWSVGGAGSNQPQHF
once	TRBV19	18	TRBD2	TRBJ2-1	TGTGCCAGTAGCGAAGGTTCCAGCGGGGGGGCGTGGGAAATTGAGCAGTTCTTC	CASSEGSSGGAWEIEQFF
once	TRBV7-2	15	TRBD1	TRBJ1-2	TGTGCCAGCAGCCCAGAGACAGGGGTCCTATATGGCTACACCTTC	CASSPETGVLYGYTF
-	TRBV7-3	18	TRBD2	TRBJ2-5	TGTGCCAGCAGCCCCCGGGCTTCGACTAGCGGATTTCAAGAGACCCAGTACTTC	CASSPRASTSGFQETQYF
-	TRBV6-6	14	-	TRBJ2-3	TGTGCCAGCAGTTCGTGGGACAGCACAGATACGCAGTATTTT	CASSSWDSTDTQYF
-	TRBV27	17	-	TRBJ1-2	TGTGCCAGCAGTCCCCCCCGGACAGTCCTCAAGGGATATGGCTACACCTTC	CASSPPRTVLKGYGYTF
-	TRBV15	16	-	TRBJ2-7	TGTGCCACCAGCCCCCGCCGGGGGGCTCTTACCTACGAGCAGTACTTC	CATSPRRGALTYEQYF
-	TRBV6-5	13	-	TRBJ1-2	TGTGCCAGCAGAATAACAGGTCGAAGTGGCTACACCTTC	CASRITGRSGYTF
-	TRBV18	16	TRBD2	TRBJ2-7	TGTGCCAGCTCTCCTAAGTTGGGAGGGGTGTCCTACGAGCAGTACTTC	CASSPKLGGVSYEQYF
-	TRBV7-2	14	-	TRBJ1-5	TGTGCCAGCAGCTTAGGACAGTTAAATCAGCCCCAGCATTTT	CASSLGQLNQPQHF
few	TRBV9	13	-	TRBJ1-1	TGTGCCAGCAGCGTAGCCCCGGGCACTGAAGCTTTCTTT	CASSVAPGTEAFF
-	TRBV25-1	14	-	TRBJ1-5	TGTGCCAGCAAACAAACAGGTTACAATCAGCCCCAGCATTTT	CASKQTGYNQPQHF
-	TRBV6-2/TRBV6-3	14	-	TRBJ1-2	TGTGCCAGCAGTACGCCAGGGAGGAACTATGGCTACACCTTC	CASSTPGRNYGYTF
-	TRBV7-2	14	-	TRBJ1-4	TGTGCCAGCAGCTTAACTAGGAATAATGAAAAACTGTTTTTT	CASSLTRNNEKLFF
-	TRBV6-5	11	-	TRBJ2-7	TGTGCCAGCATATATTTCGGGGAGCAGTACTTC	CASIYFGEQYF
-	TRBV6-4	16	-	TRBJ2-6	TGTGCCAGTGCGGCCAGGGTGAGCTCTGGGGCCAACGTCCTGACTTTC	CASAARVSSGANVLTF
once	TRBV19	16	TRBD1	TRBJ1-5	TGTGCCAGTAGCCCGAGGACAGGGGCTAACAATCAGCCCCAGCATTTT	CASSPRTGANNQPQHF
-	TRBV15	15	-	TRBJ1-1	TGTGCCACCAGCAGAGGGGGACCGAAGAACACTGAAGCTTTCTTT	CATSRGGPKNTEAFF
many	TRBV2	17	-	TRBJ2-1	TGTGCCAGCAGTTCCTACGGTTATAGCGACAGTTACAATGAGCAGTTCTTC	CASSSYGYSDSYNEQFF
-	TRBV5-1	16	-	TRBJ2-3	TGCGCCAGCAGCCGCCTCGACCGGTGGGGGGCAGATACGCAGTATTTT	CASSRLDRWGADTQYF